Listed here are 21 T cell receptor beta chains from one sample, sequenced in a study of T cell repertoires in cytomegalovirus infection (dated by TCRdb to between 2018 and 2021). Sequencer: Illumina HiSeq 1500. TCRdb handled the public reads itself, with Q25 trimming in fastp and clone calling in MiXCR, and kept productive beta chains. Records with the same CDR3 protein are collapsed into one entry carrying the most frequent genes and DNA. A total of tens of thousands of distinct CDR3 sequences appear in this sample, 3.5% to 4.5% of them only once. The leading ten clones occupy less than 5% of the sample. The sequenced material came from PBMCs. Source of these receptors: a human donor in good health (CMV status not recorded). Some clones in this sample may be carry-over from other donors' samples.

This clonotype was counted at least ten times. The DNA of the CDR3 is TGTGCCAGCAGCTTAGCCCCGGGACAGGAAGATCACGAGCAGTACTTC. This sequence encodes CASSLAPGQEDHEQYF. The chain links TRBV7-9 to TRBJ2-7; 8 nucleotides align to TRBD1. V lost 0 bases to trimming and J lost 5 bases; unmatched junction nucleotides: 9. The CDR3 totals 16 residues. Germline CDR1 and CDR2: SEHNR and FQNEAQ (reference sequence).

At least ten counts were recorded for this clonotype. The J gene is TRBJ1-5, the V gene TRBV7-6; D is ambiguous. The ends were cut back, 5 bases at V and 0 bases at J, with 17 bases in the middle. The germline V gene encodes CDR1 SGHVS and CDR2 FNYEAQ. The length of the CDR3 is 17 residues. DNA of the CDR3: TGTGCCAGCAGCGCCTATGGAGGAGGGTATAGCAATCAGCCCCAGCATTTT. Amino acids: CASSAYGGGYSNQPQHF.

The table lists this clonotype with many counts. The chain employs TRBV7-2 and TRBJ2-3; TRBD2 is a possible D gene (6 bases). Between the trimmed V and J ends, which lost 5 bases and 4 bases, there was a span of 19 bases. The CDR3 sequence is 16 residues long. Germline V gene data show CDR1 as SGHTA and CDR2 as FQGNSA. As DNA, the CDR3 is TGTGCCAGCAGCCCGACCCCGGGGCGGGGTCCAGATACGCAGTATTTT. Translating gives CASSPTPGRGPDTQYF.

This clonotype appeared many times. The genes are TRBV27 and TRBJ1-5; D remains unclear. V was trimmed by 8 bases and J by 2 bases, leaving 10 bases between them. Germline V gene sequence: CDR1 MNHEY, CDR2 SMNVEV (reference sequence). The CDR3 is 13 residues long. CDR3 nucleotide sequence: TGTGCCAGCCGCTCGCTGGGCAATCAGCCCCAGCATTTT. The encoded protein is CASRSLGNQPQHF.

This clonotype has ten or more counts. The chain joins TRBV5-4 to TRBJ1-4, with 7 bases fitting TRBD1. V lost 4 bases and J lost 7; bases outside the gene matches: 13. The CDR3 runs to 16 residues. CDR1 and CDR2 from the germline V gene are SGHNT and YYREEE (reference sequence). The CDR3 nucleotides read TGTGCCAGCAGCATAGCCCAAGGGGGCAGGGGTGAAAAACTGTTTTTT. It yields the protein CASSIAQGGRGEKLFF.

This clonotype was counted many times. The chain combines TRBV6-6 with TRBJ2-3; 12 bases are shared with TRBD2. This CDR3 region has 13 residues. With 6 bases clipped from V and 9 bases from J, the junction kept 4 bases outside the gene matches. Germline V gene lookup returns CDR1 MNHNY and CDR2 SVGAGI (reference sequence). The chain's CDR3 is CASSTSGGRTQYF. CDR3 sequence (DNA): TGTGCCAGCAGCACTAGCGGGGGGAGGACGCAGTATTTT.

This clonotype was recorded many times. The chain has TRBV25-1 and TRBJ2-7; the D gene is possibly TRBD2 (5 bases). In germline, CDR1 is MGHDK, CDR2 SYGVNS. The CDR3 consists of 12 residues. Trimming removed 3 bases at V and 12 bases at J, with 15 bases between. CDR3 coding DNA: TGTGCCAGCAGTGACGGGCCAGCCCGGGGGTACTTC. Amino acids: CASSDGPARGYF.

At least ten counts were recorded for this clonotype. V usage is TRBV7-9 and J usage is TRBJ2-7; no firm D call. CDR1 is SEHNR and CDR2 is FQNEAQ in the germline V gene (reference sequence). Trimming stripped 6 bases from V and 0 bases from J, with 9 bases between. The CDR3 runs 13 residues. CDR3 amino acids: CASRIGSSYEQYF. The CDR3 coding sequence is TGTGCCAGCAGGATCGGAAGCTCCTACGAGCAGTACTTC.

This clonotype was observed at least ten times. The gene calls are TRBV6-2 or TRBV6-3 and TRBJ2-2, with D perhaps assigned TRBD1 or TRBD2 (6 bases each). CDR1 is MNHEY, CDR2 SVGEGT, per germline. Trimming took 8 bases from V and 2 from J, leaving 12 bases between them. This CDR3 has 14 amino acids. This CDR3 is CASLWGANTGELFF. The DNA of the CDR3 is TGTGCCAGCCTGTGGGGGGCCAACACCGGGGAGCTGTTTTTT.

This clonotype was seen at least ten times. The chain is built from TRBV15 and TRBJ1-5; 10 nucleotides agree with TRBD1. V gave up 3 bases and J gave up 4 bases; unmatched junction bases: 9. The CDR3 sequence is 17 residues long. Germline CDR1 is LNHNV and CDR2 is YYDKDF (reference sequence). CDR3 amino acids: CATSSGTGDLGNQPQHF. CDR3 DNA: TGTGCCACCAGCAGCGGGACAGGGGATCTTGGAAATCAGCCCCAGCATTTT.

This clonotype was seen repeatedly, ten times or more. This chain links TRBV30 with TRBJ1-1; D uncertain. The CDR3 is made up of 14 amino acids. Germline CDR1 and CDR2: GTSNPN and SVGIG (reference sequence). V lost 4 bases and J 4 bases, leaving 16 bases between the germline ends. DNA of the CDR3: TGTGCCTGGAACCAGAGAAGAACGGGCACTGAAGCTTTCTTT. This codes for CAWNQRRTGTEAFF. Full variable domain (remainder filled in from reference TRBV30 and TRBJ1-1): SQTIHQWPATLVQPVGSPLSLECTVEGTSNPNLYWYRQAAGRGLQLLFYSVGIGQISSEVPQNLSASRPQDRQFILSSKKLLLSDSGFYLCAWNQRRTGTEAFFGQGTRLTVV.

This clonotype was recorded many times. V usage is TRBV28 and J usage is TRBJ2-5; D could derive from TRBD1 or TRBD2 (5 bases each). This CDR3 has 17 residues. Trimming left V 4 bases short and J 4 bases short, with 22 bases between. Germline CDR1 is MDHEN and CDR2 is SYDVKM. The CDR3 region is CASSSGIRGTNSETQYF. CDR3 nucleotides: TGTGCCAGCAGTTCCGGGATCCGTGGGACGAATTCAGAGACCCAGTACTTC.

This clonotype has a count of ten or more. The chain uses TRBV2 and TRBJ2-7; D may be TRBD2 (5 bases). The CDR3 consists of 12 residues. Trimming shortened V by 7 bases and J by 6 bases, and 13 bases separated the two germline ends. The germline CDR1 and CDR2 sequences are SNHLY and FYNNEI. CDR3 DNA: TGTGCCAGCAATAGGCCTAGCTCCGAGCAGTACTTC. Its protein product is CASNRPSSEQYF.

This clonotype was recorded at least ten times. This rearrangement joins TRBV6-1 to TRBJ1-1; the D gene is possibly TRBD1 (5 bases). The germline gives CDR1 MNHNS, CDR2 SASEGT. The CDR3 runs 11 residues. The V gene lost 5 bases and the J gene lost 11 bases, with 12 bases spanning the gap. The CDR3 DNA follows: TGTGCCAGCAGTTCGGGGCCGCGGGCTTTCTTT. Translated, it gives CASSSGPRAFF.

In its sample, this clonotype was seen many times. CDR3 amino acids: CASSPEPDRFSYEQYF. The CDR3 region has the DNA TGTGCCAGCAGCCCCGAACCTGACAGATTTTCCTACGAGCAGTACTTC. The gene calls are TRBV5-4 and TRBJ2-7, with a tentative D call TRBD1 (5 bases). CDR3 length: 16 residues. The ends were cut back, 4 bases at V and 1 base at J, with 18 bases in the middle. Per the germline V gene, CDR1 is SGHNT and CDR2 is YYREEE (reference sequence).

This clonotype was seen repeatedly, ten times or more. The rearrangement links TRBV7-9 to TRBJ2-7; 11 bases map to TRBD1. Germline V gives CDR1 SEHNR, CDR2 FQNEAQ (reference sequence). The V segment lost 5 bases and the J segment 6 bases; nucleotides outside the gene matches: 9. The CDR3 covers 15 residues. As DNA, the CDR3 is TGTGCCAGCAGCCGTGCTGGGACAGGGGGGCGCGAGCAGTACTTC. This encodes CASSRAGTGGREQYF.

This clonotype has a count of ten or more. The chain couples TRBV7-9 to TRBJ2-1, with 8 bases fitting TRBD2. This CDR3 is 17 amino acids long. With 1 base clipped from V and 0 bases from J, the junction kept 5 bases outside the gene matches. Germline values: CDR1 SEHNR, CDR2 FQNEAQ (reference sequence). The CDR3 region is CASSLVRGALSYNEQFF. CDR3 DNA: TGTGCCAGCAGCTTAGTGCGGGGGGCCCTCTCCTACAATGAGCAGTTCTTC.

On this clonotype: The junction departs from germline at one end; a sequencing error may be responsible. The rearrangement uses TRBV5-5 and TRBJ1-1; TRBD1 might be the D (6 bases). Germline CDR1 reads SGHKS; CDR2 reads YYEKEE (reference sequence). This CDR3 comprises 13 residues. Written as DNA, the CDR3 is TGTGCCAGCACCTTGGGGGCGAACACTGAAGCTTTCTTT. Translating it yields CASTLGANTEAFF.

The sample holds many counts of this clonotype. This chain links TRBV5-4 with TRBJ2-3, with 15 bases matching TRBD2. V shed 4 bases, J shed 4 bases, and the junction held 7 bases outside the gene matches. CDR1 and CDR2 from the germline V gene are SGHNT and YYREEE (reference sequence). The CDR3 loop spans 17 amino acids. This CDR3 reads CASSAGTSGGWSDTQYF. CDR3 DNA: TGTGCCAGCAGCGCCGGGACTAGCGGGGGGTGGTCAGATACGCAGTATTTT.

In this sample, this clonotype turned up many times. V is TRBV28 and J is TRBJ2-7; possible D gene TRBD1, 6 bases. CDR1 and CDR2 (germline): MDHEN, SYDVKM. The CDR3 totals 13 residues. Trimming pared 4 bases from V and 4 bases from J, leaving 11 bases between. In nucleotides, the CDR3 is TGTGCCAGCAGTTGGCAGGGGAGTTACGAGCAGTACTTC. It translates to CASSWQGSYEQYF. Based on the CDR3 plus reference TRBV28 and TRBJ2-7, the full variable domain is DVKVTQSSRYLVKRTGEKVFLECVQDMDHENMFWYRQDPGLGLRLIYFSYDVKMKEKGDIPEGYSVSREKKERFSLILESASTNQTSMYLCASSWQGSYEQYFGPGTRLTVT.

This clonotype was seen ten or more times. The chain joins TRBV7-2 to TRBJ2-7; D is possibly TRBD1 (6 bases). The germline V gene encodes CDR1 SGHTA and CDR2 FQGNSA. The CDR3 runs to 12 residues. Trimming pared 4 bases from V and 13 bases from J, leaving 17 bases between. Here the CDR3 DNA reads TGTGCCAGCAGCTCTACAGGGTTTGGTAGTTACTTC. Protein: CASSSTGFGSYF.